This TCR beta chain was obtained from a study of blood T cell repertoires in COVID-19. In the study overall: Whether acute or convalescent, the COVID-19 samples came from the United States, Italy and Spain. Sample material is recorded as cDNA or gDNA derived from T cells, B-cell-depleted T cells, or PBMCs.

Under the authors' procedure: Counts of nucleated cells, estimated from reference gene primer amplification, were obtained. Using immunoSEQ multiplex PCR, the repertoire was profiled, and TCRdb retains in-frame clones only, with some absent. Clone size and V and J calls were adopted from that table, with D and trimming inferred from the DNA. The profile shows tens of thousands of clones, around 68% of them singletons. Germline V lookup: CDR1 LNHDA, CDR2 SQIVND (reference sequence). The CDR3 consists of 18 residues. Between the trimmed V and J ends, which lost 0 bases and 0 bases, there was a span of 12 bases.

Material: peripheral blood. This sequence joins TRBV19 and TRBJ2-6; D is perhaps TRBD2 (5 bases). The clonotype originates from a woman in her seventies with acute or convalescent COVID-19. The CDR3 loop is CASSIERADISGANVLTF. Written as DNA, the CDR3 is TGTGCCAGTAGTATAGAGCGGGCTGATATCTCTGGGGCCAACGTCCTGACTTTC.